Sequencing of this T cell receptor beta chain was carried out in a study of control samples from healthy donors and cancer patients. Data came from immunoSEQ multiplex PCR; TCRdb stores just in-frame clones and leaves some out. The sample contains tens of thousands of clones, roughly 90% of which appear only once. Looked up from germline, CDR1 is MGHRA and CDR2 is YSYEKL. J gave up 11 bases and V 0 bases, and 17 bases lay outside the gene matches. This CDR3 is 19 amino acids long. This chain connects TRBV4-1 to TRBJ1-6, with 9 bases fitting TRBD1. The TCR originated in a man aged 45 to 65 in good health. Sequenced input: blood. DNA for the CDR3: TGCGCCAGCAGCCAAGACCAACCCAAACTGACAGGGGGAAGGACACCCCTCCACTTT. Translating gives CASSQDQPKLTGGRTPLHF.